The 20 T cell receptor beta chains presented below share a single source sample, sequenced in a study of CD8 T cells in ankylosing spondylitis. TCRdb re-derived calls from the 5' RACE reads in MiXCR, one entry per CDR3 protein. Of 250,000 or so distinct CDR3 sequences in the sample, roughly a tenth were seen once. Sequencing used blood, either unsorted or a sorted T cell fraction (not recorded which). The receptor set was obtained from a male donor with ankylosing spondylitis or in good health (not recorded which).

The V gene is TRBV4-2, the J gene TRBJ2-1, with D perhaps TRBD1 or TRBD2 (5 bases each). This CDR3 contains 15 residues. Looked up from germline, CDR1 is LGHNA and CDR2 is YNFKEQ. V dropped 1 base and J dropped 8 bases, with 15 bases sitting between them. The CDR3 DNA reads as TGTGCCAGCAGCCAAGGGGGGTCCCGGGGCTATGAGCAGTTCTTC. Translated, it gives CASSQGGSRGYEQFF.

This clonotype has just a few counts. This chain links TRBV28 with TRBJ1-2; D gene ambiguous. The CDR3 sequence is 13 residues long. Per the germline V gene, CDR1 is MDHEN and CDR2 is SYDVKM. V lost 6 bases, J lost 4 bases, and 12 bases lay in between. CDR3 protein: CASSVEVAYGYTF. CDR3 DNA sequence: TGTGCCAGCAGCGTTGAGGTGGCCTATGGCTACACCTTC.

This clonotype was counted many times. The CDR3 DNA reads TGTGCCAGCACCAAAGGGGGAGCAACTAATGAAAAACTGTTTTTT. Its translation: CASTKGGATNEKLFF. This chain links TRBV12-3 or TRBV12-4 with TRBJ1-4; tentatively, D is TRBD1 (6 bases). This CDR3 is 15 amino acids long. The V gene lost 7 bases and the J gene lost 0 bases, with 12 bases spanning the gap.

The chain carries TRBV10-3 and TRBJ1-4; D is undetermined. V lost 4 bases, J lost 2 bases, and 11 bases lay in between. The CDR3 is made up of 15 amino acids. CDR1 is ENHRY and CDR2 is SYGVKD in the germline V gene. The DNA of the CDR3 is TGTGCCATCAGTGCGCGTGGGGAGACTAATGAAAAACTGTTTTTT. This codes for CAISARGETNEKLFF.

In its sample, this clonotype was seen many times. J is TRBJ2-3 and V is TRBV10-3; maybe TRBD1 (5 bases). This CDR3 comprises 14 residues. V shed 0 bases and J shed 8 bases, with 12 bases lying between them. Germline CDR1 reads ENHRY; CDR2 reads SYGVKD. For the CDR3, the DNA is TGTGCCATCAGTGAGTCAGGGGCCTTGGGTACGCAGTATTTT. Translating it yields CAISESGALGTQYF.

This clonotype was seen many times. This chain links TRBV20-1 with TRBJ2-2; tentative D call: TRBD2 (6 bases). V was cut by 6 bases and J by 2 bases, with 19 bases left in between. The CDR3 totals 16 residues. Germline-derived CDR1 and CDR2 are DFQATT and SNEGSKA (reference sequence). This CDR3 is CSANRLGGLNTGELFF. CDR3 coding DNA: TGCAGTGCCAACCGCTTGGGGGGACTCAACACCGGGGAGCTGTTTTTT.

This clonotype was recorded at least ten times. The chain couples TRBV5-6 to TRBJ1-1; tentatively, D is TRBD1 (5 bases). This CDR3 is 14 amino acids long. CDR1 SGHDT and CDR2 YYEEEE come from the germline V gene. Trimming stripped 4 bases from V and 0 bases from J, with 10 bases between. Here the CDR3 reads CASSPQGVNTEAFF. The CDR3 nucleotides are TGTGCCAGCAGCCCGCAGGGAGTGAACACTGAAGCTTTCTTT.

This clonotype was counted ten times or more. The rearrangement links TRBV20-1 to TRBJ1-3; tentatively, D is TRBD1 (6 bases). There are 15 residues in the CDR3. Germline CDR1 and CDR2: DFQATT and SNEGSKA (reference sequence). Trimming removed 1 base at V and 0 bases at J, with 10 bases between. CDR3 DNA sequence: TGCAGTGCTAGAGTGGGCAGGGGCTCTGGAAACACCATATATTTT. Translating gives CSARVGRGSGNTIYF.

The sample holds many counts of this clonotype. This chain joins TRBV12-3 or TRBV12-4 and TRBJ1-3; tentatively, D is TRBD1 (5 bases). CDR3 length equals 14 residues. Trimming removed 8 bases from V and 0 bases from J, with 11 bases in between. The CDR3 protein is CASSDSLSGNTIYF. CDR3 coding DNA: TGTGCCAGCTCCGACAGCCTCTCTGGAAACACCATATATTTT.

This clonotype occurred a few times. The chain recombines TRBV6-4 with TRBJ2-3; no firm D call. From germline, CDR1 is MRHNA and CDR2 SNTAGT. V lost 0 bases, J lost 2 bases, and 9 bases lay in between. The CDR3 has 15 amino acids. This CDR3 reads CASSDSSDATDTQYF. In DNA, the CDR3 is TGTGCCAGCAGTGACTCCTCGGACGCCACAGATACGCAGTATTTT.

Many counts were recorded for this clonotype. The chain carries TRBV12-3 or TRBV12-4 and TRBJ2-2; D may match TRBD1 or TRBD2 (6 bases each). The CDR3 spans 15 residues. Trimming stripped 3 bases from V and 11 bases from J, with 19 bases between. CDR3 DNA: TGTGCCAGCAGTTTCCAAACTGCGGGACAAACAGAGCTGTTTTTT. This gives the protein CASSFQTAGQTELFF.

This clonotype was seen a handful of times. The chain is built from TRBV28 and TRBJ2-7; 8 bases agree with TRBD1. The CDR3 runs to 14 residues. Germline V gene sequence: CDR1 MDHEN, CDR2 SYDVKM. V was pared by 7 bases and J by 0 bases, with 5 bases of the junction left unmatched. In nucleotides, the CDR3 is TGTGCCAGCACCCCGCAGGGGGCCTCCTACGAGCAGTACTTC. Residues: CASTPQGASYEQYF.

In this sample, this clonotype turned up many times. V usage is TRBV5-1 and J usage is TRBJ2-7; unclear D gene. CDR3 length equals 14 residues. The V gene's germline CDR1 is SGHRS and CDR2 YFSETQ. With 0 bases removed from V and 0 bases from J, the gap between germline ends came to 7 bases. The CDR3 loop reads CASSLGTTSYEQYF. The CDR3 DNA reads as TGCGCCAGCAGCTTGGGGACGACCTCCTACGAGCAGTACTTC.

The table lists this clonotype with a few counts. The chain combines TRBV20-1 with TRBJ1-2; D might be TRBD1 (6 bases). The germline V gene encodes CDR1 DFQATT and CDR2 SNEGSKA (reference sequence). The CDR3 length is 12 residues. Trimming took 6 bases from V and 2 from J, leaving 10 bases between them. CDR3 in DNA: TGCAGTGCCAGGGGTGGGAACTATGGCTACACCTTC. Encoded protein: CSARGGNYGYTF.

This clonotype was detected ten times or more. For the CDR3, the DNA is TGCGCCAGCAGCTTGAGCGGGCGCGGTCCCGGGGAGCTGTTTTTT. Encoded protein: CASSLSGRGPGELFF. The rearrangement links TRBV5-1 to TRBJ2-2; possibly TRBD2 for D (6 bases). CDR1 SGHRS and CDR2 YFSETQ come from the germline V gene. Trimming pared 1 base from V and 6 bases from J, leaving 13 bases between. The length of the CDR3 is 15 residues.

To note about this clonotype: The junction and the germline gene differ at one end; a read error may be behind it. V and J are TRBV15 and TRBJ2-6; 7 positions agree with TRBD1. CDR1 is LNHNV, CDR2 YYDKDF, per germline (reference sequence). The length of the CDR3 is 17 residues. The chain's CDR3 is CATSKEQQGSGANVLPF. The DNA for the CDR3 is TGTGCCACCAGCAAAGAACAACAGGGGTCCGGGGCCAACGTCCTGCCTTTC. Filled out from reference TRBV15 and TRBJ2-6, the complete variable domain reads DAMVIQNPRYQVTQFGKPVTLSCSQTLNHNVMYWYQQKSSQAPKLLFHYYDKDFNNEADTPDNFQSRRPNTSFCFLDIRSPGLGDTAMYLCATSKEQQGSGANVLPFGAGSRLTVL.

This clonotype has a handful of counts. The rearrangement joins TRBV20-1 to TRBJ2-5, with 7 bases that match TRBD1. V gave up 3 bases and J gave up 5 bases; unmatched junction bases: 6. Germline V gives CDR1 DFQATT, CDR2 SNEGSKA (reference sequence). The CDR3 is made up of 13 amino acids. The CDR3 sequence is CSARLSGGETQYF. The CDR3 coding sequence is TGCAGTGCTAGGCTCTCAGGGGGTGAGACCCAGTACTTC.

The chain uses TRBV2 and TRBJ2-7, with 7 bases aligning to TRBD1. V trimming: 4 bases; J trimming: 6 bases; junction bases outside the gene matches: 6. The CDR3 runs to 13 residues. Per the germline V gene, CDR1 is SNHLY and CDR2 is FYNNEI. In DNA form, the CDR3 reads TGTGCCAGCAGTGCAAGAACAGGGGCCGAGCAGTACTTC. Protein product: CASSARTGAEQYF. The entire variable domain, with the rest obtained from reference TRBV2 and TRBJ2-7, is as follows: EPEVTQTPSHQVTQMGQEVILRCVPISNHLYFYWYRQILGQKVEFLVSFYNNEISEKSEIFDDQFSVERPDGSNFTLKIRSTKLEDSAMYFCASSARTGAEQYFGPGTRLTVT.

This clonotype was counted at least ten times. The chain has TRBV24-1 and TRBJ2-1; 7 bases map to TRBD2. Germline V gives CDR1 KGHDR, CDR2 SFDVKD. With V trimmed by 5 bases and J by 6 bases, 9 bases remained unmatched. The CDR3 has 15 amino acids. The CDR3 DNA reads as TGTGCCACCAGTGTGTTCCCTAGCGGAAGCAATGAGCAGTTCTTC. The encoded protein is CATSVFPSGSNEQFF.

The sample holds a few counts of this clonotype. The rearrangement links TRBV7-9 to TRBJ1-2, with D possibly matching TRBD1 (6 bases). CDR1 and CDR2 from the germline V gene are SEHNR and FQNEAQ (reference sequence). V shed 1 base and J shed 4 bases, with 16 bases lying between them. The CDR3 extends over 16 amino acids. CDR3 nucleotides: TGTGCCAGCAGCTTAGTTCGGGACACCGCTATCTATGGCTACACCTTC. Its translation: CASSLVRDTAIYGYTF. The full variable domain, rest sourced from reference TRBV7-9 and TRBJ1-2, is DTGVSQNPRHKITKRGQNVTFRCDPISEHNRLYWYRQTLGQGPEFLTYFQNEAQLEKSRLLSDRFSAERPKGSFSTLEIQRTEQGDSAMYLCASSLVRDTAIYGYTFGSGTRLTVV.